There are many counts of the clone carrying this T cell receptor beta chain. Antigen unknown. Researchers amplified the TCR beta CDR3 regions from RNA transcripts. The HTBI primer set was used in a first-round RT-PCR of the TCR CDR3. Via MiXCR, TCRdb re-called the multiplex PCR reads, giving one row per CDR3 protein. The sample includes fewer than 350,000 distinct CDR3 sequences, roughly 13% of them seen just once. This record belongs to a study of T cells in Graves' hyperthyroidism and ophthalmopathy. Findings of the study overall: Blood samples included most of the expanded thyroid clonotypes exceeding 0.001.

The TCR originated in a woman aged 40 to 55 with Graves' hyperthyroidism. The sample comprised blood.

CDR3 protein: CATARRDRVLTNEKLFF. The CDR3, as DNA: TGTGCCACGGCGCGACGGGACAGGGTCTTAACTAATGAAAAACTGTTTTTT. The gene calls are TRBV7-2 and TRBJ1-4; TRBD1 aligns across 9 bases. The CDR3 contains 17 residues. The germline CDR1 and CDR2 sequences are SGHTA and FQGNSA. Unmatched junction bases numbered 13, after V lost 10 bases and J lost 1 base.